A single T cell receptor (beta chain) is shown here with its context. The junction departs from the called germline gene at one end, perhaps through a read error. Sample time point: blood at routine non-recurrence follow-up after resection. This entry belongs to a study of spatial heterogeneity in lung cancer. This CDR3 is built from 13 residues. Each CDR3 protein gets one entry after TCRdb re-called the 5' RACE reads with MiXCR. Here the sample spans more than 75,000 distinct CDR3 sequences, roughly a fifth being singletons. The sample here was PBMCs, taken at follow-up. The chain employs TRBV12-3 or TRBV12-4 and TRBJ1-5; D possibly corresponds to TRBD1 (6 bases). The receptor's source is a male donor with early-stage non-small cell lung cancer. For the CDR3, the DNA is TGTACCAGCAGTTTGACAGGCGCTGGGCCCCAGCATTTT. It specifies CTSSLTGAGPQHF.